Listed below are T cell receptor beta chains from one sample, sequenced in a study of immune characterization of retroperitoneal liposarcoma. One entry per CDR3 protein, called by TCRdb with MiXCR from the PCR reads. The sample records roughly 10,000 distinct CDR3 sequences, about 27% being singletons. Material for sequencing was tumor tissue. Receptor source: a male donor with retroperitoneal liposarcoma. CDR3s include the opening cysteine and the closing phenylalanine or tryptophan. D genes are given only for firm matches. Expanded clones get a size class; other rows say once, few or many, or leave the size out.

CDR3aa: CASANPRGGKDTQYF
CDR3nt: TGTGCCAGCGCTAACCCCCGCGGTGGGAAAGATACGCAGTATTTT
j_gene: TRBJ2-3
v_gene: TRBV6-1
abundance: many
d_gene: NA

CDR3aa: CASSEGGDTTYEQFF
CDR3nt: TGTGCCAGCAGTGAAGGGGGGGACACCACCTACGAGCAGTTCTTC
j_gene: TRBJ2-1
v_gene: TRBV6-1
abundance: medium-sized
d_gene: NA

CDR3aa: CASSRAGTGGLNEQYF
CDR3nt: TGTGCCAGCAGCAGGGCCGGGACAGGGGGGTTAAATGAGCAGTACTTC
j_gene: TRBJ2-5
v_gene: TRBV6-1
abundance: NA
d_gene: TRBD1

CDR3aa: CASSYSSRGSDNSPLHF
CDR3nt: TGTGCCAGCAGTTACAGTAGCAGGGGCTCGGATAATTCACCCCTCCACTTT
j_gene: TRBJ1-6
v_gene: TRBV6-8
abundance: NA
d_gene: NA

CDR3aa: CASSFSVGQGGEQYF
CDR3nt: TGTGCCAGCAGCTTCTCGGTGGGGCAGGGTGGCGAGCAGTACTTC
j_gene: TRBJ2-7
v_gene: TRBV5-4
abundance: NA
d_gene: NA

CDR3aa: CASTIQTGGYYGYTF
CDR3nt: TGTGCCAGCACAATTCAGACAGGGGGATACTATGGCTACACCTTC
j_gene: TRBJ1-2
v_gene: TRBV6-1
abundance: few
d_gene: TRBD1

CDR3aa: CASSTQGGAEAFF
CDR3nt: TGTGCCAGCAGTACACAGGGGGGGGCTGAAGCTTTCTTT
j_gene: TRBJ1-1
v_gene: TRBV6-1
abundance: few
d_gene: TRBD1

CDR3aa: CASSLGKDTQYF
CDR3nt: TGTGCCAGCAGCTTGGGGAAAGATACGCAGTATTTT
j_gene: TRBJ2-3
v_gene: TRBV11-2
abundance: NA
d_gene: NA

CDR3aa: CASSFLAEYNEQYF
CDR3nt: TGTGCCAGCAGTTTTTTAGCGGAGTACAATGAGCAGTACTTC
j_gene: TRBJ2-7
v_gene: TRBV12-3/TRBV12-4
abundance: medium-sized
d_gene: NA

CDR3aa: CAMTSGEGKSYNEQYF
CDR3nt: TGTGCCATGACTAGCGGGGAAGGGAAATCCTACAATGAGCAGTACTTC
j_gene: TRBJ2-4
v_gene: TRBV10-3
abundance: once
d_gene: TRBD2

CDR3aa: CASRTSLAGDYEQYF
CDR3nt: TGTGCCAGCAGGACCTCTCTAGCGGGGGATTACGAGCAGTACTTC
j_gene: TRBJ2-7
v_gene: TRBV6-6
abundance: NA
d_gene: TRBD2

CDR3aa: CASSFLLENEQFF
CDR3nt: TGTGCCAGCAGTTTCCTGCTAGAGAATGAGCAGTTCTTC
j_gene: TRBJ2-1
v_gene: TRBV7-6
abundance: NA
d_gene: NA